Described below is a single T cell receptor (beta chain) sequence and its context. No antigen is known for it. This sample is part of a study of cytomegalovirus exposure and HLA in healthy donors. Broader study findings: Later on, a genetic analysis was performed. It linked a missense variant in DCLRE1C with V- and J-gene trimming of TCR beta.

Primers for the PCR totalled 60 Vbeta and 13 Jbeta. TCRdb keeps only in-frame clones here, not all; method: immunoSEQ multiplex PCR. The sample has 180,000 or so clones, approximately 82% seen once. Germline V CDR1 and CDR2: SGHRS, YFSETQ. The CDR3 sequence is 14 residues long. Trimming shortened V by 0 bases and J by 2 bases, and 6 bases separated the two germline ends. The TCR comes from a woman aged 35 to 49 in good health and CMV-seropositive. This chain uses TRBV5-1 with TRBJ2-1, with D possibly being TRBD1 (5 bases). Sequenced input: PBMCs. As DNA, the CDR3 is TGCGCCAGCAGCTTGGGCAGGGCCTACAATGAGCAGTTCTTC. Translating gives CASSLGRAYNEQFF.